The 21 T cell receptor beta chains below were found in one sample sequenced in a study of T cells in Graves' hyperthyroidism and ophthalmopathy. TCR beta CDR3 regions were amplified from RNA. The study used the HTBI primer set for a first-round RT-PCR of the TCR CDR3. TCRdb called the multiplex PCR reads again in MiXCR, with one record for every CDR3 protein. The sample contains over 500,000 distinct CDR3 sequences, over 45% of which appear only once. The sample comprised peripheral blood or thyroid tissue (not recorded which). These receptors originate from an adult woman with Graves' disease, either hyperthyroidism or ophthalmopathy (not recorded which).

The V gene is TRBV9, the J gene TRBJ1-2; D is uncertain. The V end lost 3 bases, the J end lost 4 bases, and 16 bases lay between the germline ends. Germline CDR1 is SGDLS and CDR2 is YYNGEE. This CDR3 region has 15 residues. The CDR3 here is CASSEPNGLSYGYTF. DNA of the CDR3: TGTGCCAGCAGCGAACCAAATGGGTTAAGCTATGGCTACACCTTC.

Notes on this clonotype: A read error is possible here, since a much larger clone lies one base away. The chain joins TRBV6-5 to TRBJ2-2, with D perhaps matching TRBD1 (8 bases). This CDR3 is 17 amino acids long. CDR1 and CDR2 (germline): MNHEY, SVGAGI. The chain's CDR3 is CAISPRGGQATTGELFF. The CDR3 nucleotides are TGTGCCATCAGTCCTAGGGGGGGACAGGCTACCACCGGGGAGCTGTTTTTT.

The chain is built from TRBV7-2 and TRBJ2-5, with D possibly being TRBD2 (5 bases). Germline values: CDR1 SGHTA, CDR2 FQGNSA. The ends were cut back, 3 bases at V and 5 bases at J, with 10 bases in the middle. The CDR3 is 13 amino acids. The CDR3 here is CASSLEALETQYF. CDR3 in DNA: TGTGCCAGCAGCTTGGAGGCCTTGGAGACCCAGTACTTC.

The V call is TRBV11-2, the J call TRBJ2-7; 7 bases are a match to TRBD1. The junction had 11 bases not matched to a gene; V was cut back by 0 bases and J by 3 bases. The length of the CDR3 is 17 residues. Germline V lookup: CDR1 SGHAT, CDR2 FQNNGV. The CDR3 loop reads CASSLEPTGTSYYEQYF. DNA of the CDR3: TGTGCCAGCAGCTTAGAACCGACAGGGACGTCGTACTACGAGCAGTACTTC.

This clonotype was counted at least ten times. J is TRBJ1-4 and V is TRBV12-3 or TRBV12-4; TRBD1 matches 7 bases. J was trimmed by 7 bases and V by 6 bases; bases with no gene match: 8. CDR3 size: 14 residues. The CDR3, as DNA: TGTGCCAGCAGCCCGACAGGGTTTGGTGAAAAACTGTTTTTT. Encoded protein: CASSPTGFGEKLFF.

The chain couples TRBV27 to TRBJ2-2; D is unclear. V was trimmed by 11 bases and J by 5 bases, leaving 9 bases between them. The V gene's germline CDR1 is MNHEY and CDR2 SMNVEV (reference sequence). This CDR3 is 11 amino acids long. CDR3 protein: CASWSTGELFF. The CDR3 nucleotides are TGTGCCTCTTGGAGTACCGGGGAGCTGTTTTTT.

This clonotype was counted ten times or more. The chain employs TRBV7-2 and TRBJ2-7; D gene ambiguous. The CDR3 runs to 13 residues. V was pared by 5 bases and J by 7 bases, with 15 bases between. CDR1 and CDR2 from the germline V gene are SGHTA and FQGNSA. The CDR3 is CASSATYPEEQYF. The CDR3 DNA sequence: TGTGCCAGCAGCGCTACCTACCCGGAGGAGCAGTACTTC.

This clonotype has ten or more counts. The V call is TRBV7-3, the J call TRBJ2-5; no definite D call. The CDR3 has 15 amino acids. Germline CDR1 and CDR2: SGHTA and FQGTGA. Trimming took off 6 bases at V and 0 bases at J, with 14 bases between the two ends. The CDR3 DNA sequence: TGTGCCAGCAGTCCAAGTGTACAGTACCAAGAGACCCAGTACTTC. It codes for CASSPSVQYQETQYF.

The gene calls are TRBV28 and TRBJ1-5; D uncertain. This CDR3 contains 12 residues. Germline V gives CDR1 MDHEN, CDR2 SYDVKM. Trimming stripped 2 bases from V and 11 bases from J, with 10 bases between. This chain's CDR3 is CASSLRPSAQHF. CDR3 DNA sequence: TGTGCCAGCAGTTTAAGACCTTCGGCCCAGCATTTT. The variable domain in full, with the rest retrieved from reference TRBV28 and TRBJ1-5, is DVKVTQSSRYLVKRTGEKVFLECVQDMDHENMFWYRQDPGLGLRLIYFSYDVKMKEKGDIPEGYSVSREKKERFSLILESASTNQTSMYLCASSLRPSAQHFGDGTRLSIL.

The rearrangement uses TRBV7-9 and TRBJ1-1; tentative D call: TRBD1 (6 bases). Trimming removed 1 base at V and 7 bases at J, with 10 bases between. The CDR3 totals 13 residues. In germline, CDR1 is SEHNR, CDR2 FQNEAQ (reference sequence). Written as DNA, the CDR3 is TGTGCCAGCAGCTTAGAAAGGGGGGGTGAAGCTTTCTTT. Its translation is CASSLERGGEAFF.

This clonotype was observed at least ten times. In DNA, the CDR3 is TGCGCCAGCAGCATCGGGACAGACGAGCAGTACTTC. Its protein is CASSIGTDEQYF. The V gene is TRBV5-1, the J gene TRBJ2-7; 7 bases line up with TRBD1. J lost 5 bases, V lost 4 bases, and 3 bases had no gene match. CDR3 length: 12 amino acids. Per germline, CDR1 SGHRS and CDR2 YFSETQ.

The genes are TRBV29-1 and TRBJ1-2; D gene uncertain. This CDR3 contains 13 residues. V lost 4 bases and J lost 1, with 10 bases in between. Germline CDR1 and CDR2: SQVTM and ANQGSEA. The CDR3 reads CSVAGFGNYGYTF. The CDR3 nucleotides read TGCAGCGTTGCGGGGTTTGGTAACTATGGCTACACCTTC.

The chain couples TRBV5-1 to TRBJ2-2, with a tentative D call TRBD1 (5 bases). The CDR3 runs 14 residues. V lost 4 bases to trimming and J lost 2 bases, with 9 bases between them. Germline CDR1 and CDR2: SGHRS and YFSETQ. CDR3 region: CASSPGANTGELFF. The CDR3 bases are TGCGCCAGCAGCCCTGGGGCCAACACCGGGGAGCTGTTTTTT.

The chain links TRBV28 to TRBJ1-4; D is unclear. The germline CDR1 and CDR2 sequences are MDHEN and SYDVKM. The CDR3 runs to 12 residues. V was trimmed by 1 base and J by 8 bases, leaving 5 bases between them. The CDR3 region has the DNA TGTGCCAGCAGTTTATATGCCGAAAAACTGTTTTTT. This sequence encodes CASSLYAEKLFF.

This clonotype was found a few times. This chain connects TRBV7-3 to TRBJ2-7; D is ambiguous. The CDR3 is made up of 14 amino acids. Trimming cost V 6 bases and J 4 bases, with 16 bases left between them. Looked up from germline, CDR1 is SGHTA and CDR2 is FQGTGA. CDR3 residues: CASSEEAGVYEQYF. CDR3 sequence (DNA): TGTGCCAGCAGTGAAGAAGCTGGGGTATACGAGCAGTACTTC. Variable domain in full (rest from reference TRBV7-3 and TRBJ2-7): GAGVSQTPSNKVTEKGKYVELRCDPISGHTALYWYRQSLGQGPEFLIYFQGTGAADDSGLPNDRFFAVRPEGSVSTLKIQRTERGDSAVYLCASSEEAGVYEQYFGPGTRLTVT.

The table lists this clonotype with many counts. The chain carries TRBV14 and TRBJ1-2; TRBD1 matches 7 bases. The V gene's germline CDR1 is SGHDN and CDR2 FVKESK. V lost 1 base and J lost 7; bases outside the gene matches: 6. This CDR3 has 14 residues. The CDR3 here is CASSQVTGSFGYTF. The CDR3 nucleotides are TGTGCCAGCAGCCAAGTGACAGGGAGTTTTGGCTACACCTTC.

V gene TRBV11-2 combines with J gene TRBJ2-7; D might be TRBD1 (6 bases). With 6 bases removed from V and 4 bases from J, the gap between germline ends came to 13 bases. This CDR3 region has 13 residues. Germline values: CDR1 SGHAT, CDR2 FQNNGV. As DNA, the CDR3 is TGTGCCAGCAGTTGGGACACCGAATACGAGCAGTACTTC. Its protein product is CASSWDTEYEQYF.

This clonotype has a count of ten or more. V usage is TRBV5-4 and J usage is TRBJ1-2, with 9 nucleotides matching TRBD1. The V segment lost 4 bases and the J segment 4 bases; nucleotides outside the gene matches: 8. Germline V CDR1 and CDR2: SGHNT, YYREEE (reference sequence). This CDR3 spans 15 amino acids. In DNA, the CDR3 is TGTGCCAGCAGCCCATCCGGGACAGGGCCCTATGGCTACACCTTC. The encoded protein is CASSPSGTGPYGYTF.

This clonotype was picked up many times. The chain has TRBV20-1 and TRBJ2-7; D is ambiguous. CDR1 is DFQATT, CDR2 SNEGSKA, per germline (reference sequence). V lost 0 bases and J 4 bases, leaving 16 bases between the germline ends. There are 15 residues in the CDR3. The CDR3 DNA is TGCAGTGCTAGAGATACCGGGTCTCATGCTTACGAGCAGTACTTC. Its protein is CSARDTGSHAYEQYF.

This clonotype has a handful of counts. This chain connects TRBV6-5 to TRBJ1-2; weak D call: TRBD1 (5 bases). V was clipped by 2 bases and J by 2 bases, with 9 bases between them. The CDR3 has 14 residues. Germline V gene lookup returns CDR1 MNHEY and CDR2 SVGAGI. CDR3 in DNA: TGTGCCAGCAGTTACAGGGGCCAAAACTATGGCTACACCTTC. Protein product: CASSYRGQNYGYTF.

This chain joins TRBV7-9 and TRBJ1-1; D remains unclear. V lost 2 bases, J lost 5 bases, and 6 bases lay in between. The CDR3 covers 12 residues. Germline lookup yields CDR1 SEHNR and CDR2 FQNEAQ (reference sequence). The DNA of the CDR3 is TGTGCCAGCAGCTTAACCAAGACTGAAGCTTTCTTT. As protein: CASSLTKTEAFF.